What follows describes a single T cell receptor beta chain. Its specificity is not known. Measured with immunoSEQ multiplex PCR; TCRdb has only the in-frame clones, and not every one. Of tens of thousands of clones listed, roughly 88% are singletons. The time point: newly diagnosed, previously untreated cHL patient sample. This specimen comes from a study of PD-1 blockade in classical Hodgkin lymphoma. Study outcomes and limitations: Why the repertoires differ is still unclear, perhaps disease activity or prior therapy.

The TCR sequence derives from a human donor with classical Hodgkin lymphoma. The specimen sequenced was peripheral blood mononuclear cells (PBMCs).

This CDR3 is CASSVPAGGPDEQFF. CDR3 sequence (DNA): TGTGCCAGCAGTGTTCCAGCGGGAGGGCCCGATGAGCAGTTCTTC. V is TRBV6-1 and J is TRBJ2-1; 10 bases map to TRBD2. CDR1 is MNHNS and CDR2 is SASEGT in the germline V gene. This CDR3 is built from 15 residues. V trimming: 4 bases; J trimming: 8 bases; junction bases outside the gene matches: 8.